Listed below are T cell receptor beta chains from one sample, sequenced in a study of blood T cell repertoires in COVID-19. Clones were sequenced by immunoSEQ multiplex PCR, and TCRdb holds only the in-frame ones, with some missing. Of 250,000 to 300,000 clones detected, just over 90% appear once; the ten largest clones hold approximately 2.5%. Sequencing was carried out using PBMCs or T cells enriched from blood (not recorded which). The receptors here all came from a middle-aged woman with acute COVID-19. CDR3s include the opening cysteine and the closing phenylalanine or tryptophan. A D gene is named only where the DNA matches it firmly. The size entry is marked missing in some rows and otherwise reads once, few, many or a size class.

V gene	clone size	J gene	D gene	CDR3 protein	CDR3 DNA
TRBV5-4	-	TRBJ1-2	-	CASSLGADPNYGYTF	TGTGCCAGCAGCTTGGGGGCAGATCCTAACTATGGCTACACCTTC
TRBV10-2	-	TRBJ2-7	-	CASAKQTYEQYF	TGCGCCAGCGCGAAACAGACCTACGAGCAGTACTTC
TRBV7-6	-	TRBJ1-4	-	CASSLSRTQGDEKLFF	TGTGCCAGCAGCTTATCGAGGACCCAAGGGGATGAAAAACTGTTTTTT
TRBV11-3	-	TRBJ2-5	-	CASSQGTRVEETQYF	TGTGCCAGCAGCCAAGGCACGCGGGTGGAAGAGACCCAGTACTTC
TRBV2	-	TRBJ2-5	-	CASSEGGGAETQYF	TGTGCCAGCAGTGAAGGGGGCGGCGCCGAGACCCAGTACTTC
TRBV27	-	TRBJ2-1	TRBD2	CASTLGTSGPNEQFF	TGTGCCAGCACCTTAGGGACTAGCGGGCCCAATGAGCAGTTCTTC
TRBV7-8	-	TRBJ1-2	TRBD1	CASSRTGGGYTF	TGTGCCAGCAGCCGGACAGGGGGTGGCTACACCTTC
TRBV5-1	-	TRBJ2-7	TRBD2	CASSITLLAGGPYEQYF	TGCGCCAGCAGCATCACCCTTCTAGCGGGGGGCCCCTACGAGCAGTACTTC
TRBV2	-	TRBJ1-6	TRBD1	CASSRTGGGNSPLHF	TGTGCCAGCAGTCGGACAGGGGGCGGCAATTCACCCCTCCACTTT
TRBV6-5	-	TRBJ1-2	TRBD1	CASSRTGFGFYGYTF	TGTGCCAGCAGTCGGACAGGGTTTGGTTTCTATGGCTACACCTTC
TRBV24-1	-	TRBJ2-3	-	CATSRSVRGTDTQYF	TGTGCCACCAGTAGGTCCGTTCGGGGCACAGATACGCAGTATTTT
TRBV3-1/TRBV3-2	once	TRBJ2-1	-	CASSQDDLEGDEQFF	TGTGCCAGCAGCCAAGACGACCTAGAAGGGGATGAGCAGTTCTTC
TRBV28	-	TRBJ2-7	-	CASRGSGRTIYEQYF	TGTGCCAGCAGGGGTTCGGGGAGGACGATCTACGAGCAGTACTTC
TRBV10-3	few	TRBJ1-2	-	CAISEASLGYTF	TGTGCCATCAGCGAAGCCTCTCTTGGCTACACCTTC
TRBV4-2	-	TRBJ2-1	-	CASSQEWETLSEQFF	TGTGCCAGCAGCCAAGAGTGGGAGACCCTCAGTGAGCAGTTCTTC
TRBV6-5	-	TRBJ2-3	-	CASRPSARRTDTQYF	TGTGCCAGCAGACCCTCCGCGAGGAGGACAGATACGCAGTATTTT
TRBV7-9	-	TRBJ1-1	-	CASSPEVGGLKDTEAFF	TGTGCCAGCAGCCCAGAAGTAGGGGGTTTGAAGGACACTGAAGCTTTCTTT
TRBV7-9	-	TRBJ1-1	TRBD1	CASSLNRGQGNTEAFF	TGTGCCAGCAGCTTAAATAGGGGACAGGGGAACACTGAAGCTTTCTTT
TRBV5-6	-	TRBJ2-5	TRBD1	CASSFRGPGGETQYF	TGTGCCAGCAGCTTCAGGGGGCCCGGAGGAGAGACCCAGTACTTC
TRBV4-3	-	TRBJ2-7	TRBD1	CASSQEARGKYEQYF	TGCGCCAGCAGCCAAGAGGCCAGGGGGAAGTACGAGCAGTACTTC
TRBV7-9	-	TRBJ2-3	-	CASSHQTDTQYF	TGTGCCAGCAGCCACCAGACAGATACGCAGTATTTT
TRBV6-4	-	TRBJ2-2	-	CASSEDETGELFF	TGTGCCAGCAGTGAAGATGAGACCGGGGAGCTGTTTTTT
TRBV6-2/TRBV6-3	-	TRBJ2-2	-	CASSLSLTGGVFF	TGTGCCAGCAGCCTCTCTCTTACAGGGGGGGTGTTTTTT
TRBV18	-	TRBJ1-3	-	CASSPPRGNGNTIYF	TGTGCCAGCTCACCCCCTAGAGGGAATGGAAACACCATATATTTT
TRBV19	-	TRBJ1-2	TRBD1	CASSMGGQGVGYTF	TGTGCCAGTAGTATGGGGGGACAGGGAGTTGGCTACACCTTC
TRBV7-7	-	TRBJ2-5	-	CASSLGAGQVQTQYF	TGTGCCAGCAGCTTAGGGGCAGGGCAGGTACAGACCCAGTACTTC
TRBV19	-	TRBJ2-5	TRBD1	CASSIAGQGRIDF	TGTGCCAGTAGTATTGCGGGACAGGGGAGAATAGACTTC
TRBV13	-	TRBJ2-7	TRBD1	CASSSGGPYEQYF	TGTGCCAGCAGCTCAGGGGGCCCCTACGAGCAGTACTTC
TRBV19	-	TRBJ2-6	-	CASSRGGTVSGANVLTF	TGTGCCAGTAGTAGAGGGGGGACAGTCTCTGGGGCCAACGTCCTGACTTTC
TRBV2	-	TRBJ1-2	-	CASNVGEGGYTF	TGTGCCAGCAACGTAGGGGAGGGTGGCTACACCTTC
TRBV9	-	TRBJ2-7	-	CASSVGGVSGFGEQYF	TGTGCCAGCAGCGTCGGTGGTGTTTCGGGTTTCGGGGAGCAGTACTTC
TRBV28	-	TRBJ1-5	TRBD1	CASSSGQGGSQPQHF	TGTGCCAGCAGTTCCGGACAGGGAGGTAGTCAGCCCCAGCATTTT
TRBV11-2	-	TRBJ1-1	TRBD1	CASSLDPRGLDTEAFF	TGTGCCAGCAGCTTAGATCCGAGGGGGCTGGACACTGAAGCTTTCTTT
TRBV6-5	-	TRBJ2-3	TRBD1	CASRFGTGWDTQYF	TGTGCCAGCAGGTTCGGGACAGGGTGGGATACGCAGTATTTT
TRBV7-2	-	TRBJ2-7	TRBD2	CASSLSSGPFYEQYF	TGTGCCAGCAGCTTAAGTAGCGGGCCCTTCTACGAGCAGTACTTC
TRBV15	-	TRBJ1-6	TRBD1	CATSRDQGQGNSPLHF	TGTGCCACCAGCAGAGATCAGGGACAGGGTAATTCACCCCTCCACTTT
TRBV28	-	TRBJ2-5	TRBD1	CASSWTGQGGPTQYF	TGTGCCAGCAGTTGGACGGGACAGGGGGGGCCGACCCAGTACTTC
TRBV5-6	-	TRBJ2-1	-	CASSLISQGNEQFF	TGTGCCAGCAGCTTGATCTCGCAGGGGAATGAGCAGTTCTTC
TRBV7-9	-	TRBJ2-2	-	CASSGSGSGELFF	TGTGCCAGCAGCGGGTCGGGGTCCGGGGAGCTGTTTTTT
TRBV3-1/TRBV3-2	-	TRBJ2-5	-	CASSRTFSTPSQETQYF	TGTGCCAGCAGCCGGACATTTTCCACCCCCTCTCAAGAGACCCAGTACTTC
TRBV21-1	-	TRBJ2-2	-	CASSKGQGNTGELFF	TGTGCCAGCAGCAAAGGACAGGGAAACACCGGGGAGCTGTTTTTT
TRBV7-9	-	TRBJ1-2	-	CASSAAGSALRGYTF	TGTGCCAGCAGCGCTGCCGGGTCAGCACTTCGTGGCTACACCTTC
TRBV7-2	-	TRBJ2-7	TRBD2	CASSWGLAGAYEQYF	TGTGCCAGCAGCTGGGGACTAGCGGGGGCCTACGAGCAGTACTTC
TRBV4-2	-	TRBJ1-2	-	CASSQDSGQFYGYTF	TGTGCCAGCAGCCAAGACTCAGGACAATTCTATGGCTACACCTTC
TRBV11-3	once	TRBJ1-1	-	CASSPGHNTEAFF	TGTGCCAGCAGCCCCGGACATAATACTGAAGCTTTCTTT
TRBV24-1	once	TRBJ2-1	-	CATSPDKSLNEQFF	TGTGCCACCAGTCCAGATAAATCCTTAAATGAGCAGTTCTTC
TRBV10-3	-	TRBJ1-1	-	CAISERGGNTEAFF	TGTGCCATCAGTGAACGGGGAGGGAACACTGAAGCTTTCTTT
TRBV18	-	TRBJ2-7	TRBD1	CASSFQGAYEQYF	TGTGCCAGCTCGTTCCAGGGGGCCTACGAGCAGTACTTC
TRBV20-1	few	TRBJ2-5	-	CSVADLGQYF	TGCAGTGTTGCCGATCTAGGCCAGTACTTC
TRBV5-1	-	TRBJ1-1	-	CASSSTGNTEAFF	TGCGCCAGCAGCTCAACAGGGAACACTGAAGCTTTCTTT